Detailed here is one T cell receptor beta chain. Its antigen is undetermined. The sample comes from a study of cytomegalovirus exposure and HLA in healthy donors. General observations from the study: Most TCR sequences proved rare, with some public TCRs found in many donors.

The V gene lost 4 bases and the J gene lost 5 bases, with 11 bases spanning the gap. The CDR3 length is 13 residues. Germline CDR1 reads MNHEY; CDR2 reads SVGAGI. The PCR ran on 60 Vbeta and 13 Jbeta primers. This table comes from immunoSEQ multiplex PCR, and its TCRdb copy is limited to in-frame clones, with some not included. This table has around 97,000 clones, 81% appearing once. Sequencing input: PBMCs. This sequence was found in a man aged 35-49 years in good health and CMV-seropositive. The chain recombines TRBV6-5 with TRBJ1-1; no firm D call. CDR3 nucleotides: TGTGCCAGCAGTTTCGGGGAGGTGACTGAAGCTTTCTTT. This translates into CASSFGEVTEAFF.